The 16 T cell receptor beta chains in this list originate from one sample, sequenced in a study of vaccination and CD4 T cells after COVID-19. Sequence data for DNA of cultured CD4+ T cells were generated by the Oncomine TCR Beta short-read assay. TCRdb analysed the PCR reads with MiXCR anew, one entry per CDR3 protein. The sample holds about 22,000 distinct CDR3 sequences, around a third seen once. Antigen specificity for these receptors is unknown. The treatment was: roughly nine-day PBMC culture with coronavirus spike peptide pools or control peptides (ViraFEST assay). Sequencing input: cultured CD4+ T cells from blood. The receptor source for this set is a human donor with COVID-19.

The V gene is TRBV20-1, the J gene TRBJ1-5; D gene unclear. Germline CDR1 is DFQATT and CDR2 is SNEGSKA (reference sequence). This CDR3 has 14 amino acids. The germline V and J ends were trimmed by 5 bases and 1 base, with 12 bases remaining between them. The CDR3 DNA follows: TGCAGTGCTCAATATGACGGAAGCAATCAGCCCCAGCATTTT. Amino acid sequence: CSAQYDGSNQPQHF.

V gene TRBV2 combines with J gene TRBJ2-3; D uncertain. The CDR3 has 12 residues. Germline V lookup: CDR1 SNHLY, CDR2 FYNNEI. V lost 3 bases to trimming and J lost 6 bases, with 7 bases between them. CDR3 in DNA: TGTGCCAGCAGTGATGATGGGGATACGCAGTATTTT. Amino acid sequence: CASSDDGDTQYF.

This clonotype was observed a handful of times. This chain joins TRBV20-1 and TRBJ2-3; D gene unclear. This CDR3 contains 12 residues. V was trimmed by 3 bases and J by 4 bases, leaving 8 bases between them. Germline lookup yields CDR1 DFQATT and CDR2 SNEGSKA (reference sequence). In DNA form, the CDR3 reads TGCAGTGCTAGCCTATCTTCAGATACGCAGTATTTT. Its protein is CSASLSSDTQYF.

The genes are TRBV7-9 and TRBJ1-5, with D perhaps TRBD1 (5 bases). The V gene lost 1 base and the J gene lost 8 bases, with 15 bases spanning the gap. CDR1 and CDR2 from the germline V gene are SEHNR and FQNEAQ (reference sequence). CDR3 length equals 15 residues. This chain's CDR3 is CASSLDARASEPQHF. The CDR3, as DNA: TGTGCCAGCAGCTTAGATGCCAGGGCCTCCGAGCCCCAGCATTTT.

This clonotype was seen a few times. The chain joins TRBV2 to TRBJ1-3; no reliable D call. Trimming pared 4 bases from V and 0 bases from J, leaving 13 bases between. The CDR3 sequence is 16 residues long. Germline-derived CDR1 and CDR2 are SNHLY and FYNNEI. CDR3 nucleotide sequence: TGTGCCAGCAGTGTAAACATGGCCTTCTCTGGAAACACCATATATTTT. Protein product: CASSVNMAFSGNTIYF.

As regards this clonotype: A much larger clonotype is one base distant, so this may be a read error. The rearrangement joins TRBV7-6 to TRBJ1-2; 8 positions agree with TRBD1. This CDR3 has 16 amino acids. Germline loops: CDR1 SGHVS, CDR2 FNYEAQ. DNA of the CDR3: TGTGTCAGCAGCTTAGGGGCCGGGACAGGTCGTTATGGCTACACCTTC. This codes for CVSSLGAGTGRYGYTF. Filled out from reference TRBV7-6 and TRBJ1-2, the complete variable domain reads GAGVSQSPRYKVTKRGQDVALRCDPISGHVSLYWYRQALGQGPEFLTYFNYEAQQDKSGLPNDRFSAERPEGSISTLTIQRTEQRDSAMYRCVSSLGAGTGRYGYTFGSGTRLTVV.

J is TRBJ1-2 and V is TRBV5-4, with D maybe TRBD1 (6 bases). The CDR3 runs 15 residues. The V gene lost 4 bases and the J gene lost 3 bases, with 16 bases spanning the gap. Germline V gives CDR1 SGHNT, CDR2 YYREEE (reference sequence). CDR3 DNA sequence: TGTGCCAGCAGCGGGCTTTGGGGGGGCGACTATGGCTACACCTTC. It translates to CASSGLWGGDYGYTF. Filled out from reference TRBV5-4 and TRBJ1-2, the complete variable domain reads ETGVTQSPTHLIKTRGQQVTLRCSSQSGHNTVSWYQQALGQGPQFIFQYYREEENGRGNFPPRFSGLQFPNYSSELNVNALELDDSALYLCASSGLWGGDYGYTFGSGTRLTVV.

The gene calls are TRBV23-1 and TRBJ1-1; a possible D gene is TRBD1 (5 bases). TRBV23-1 is identified as an open reading frame with a role that is uncertain. Trimming cost V 5 bases and J 8 bases, with 9 bases left between them. The CDR3 is made up of 11 amino acids. CDR3 DNA sequence: TGCGCCAGCAGTATGTCAGGGGAAGCTTTCTTT. Its translation: CASSMSGEAFF.

V gene TRBV6-1 combines with J gene TRBJ2-2; D is unresolved. This CDR3 region has 12 residues. V lost 4 bases, J lost 5 bases, and 5 bases lay in between. From germline, CDR1 is MNHNS and CDR2 SASEGT. The CDR3 loop reads CASSAVTGELFF. CDR3 DNA sequence: TGTGCCAGCAGTGCAGTAACCGGGGAGCTGTTTTTT.

The chain joins TRBV27 to TRBJ2-2; no definite D call. The ends were cut back, 4 bases at V and 1 base at J, with 7 bases in the middle. The germline V gene has CDR1 MNHEY and CDR2 SMNVEV (reference sequence). CDR3 length equals 14 residues. As DNA, the CDR3 is TGTGCCAGCAGTTCGACCCAGAACACCGGGGAGCTGTTTTTT. It translates to CASSSTQNTGELFF.

V and J are TRBV5-1 and TRBJ1-1, with 7 bases that match TRBD1. The CDR3 is 12 amino acids. Germline lookup yields CDR1 SGHRS and CDR2 YFSETQ. V lost 6 bases and J lost 4; bases outside the gene matches: 3. In DNA, the CDR3 is TGCGCCAGCAAAGGGGGCGGCACTGAAGCTTTCTTT. Translating it yields CASKGGGTEAFF.

A few counts support this clonotype. This chain uses TRBV20-1 with TRBJ2-1; D may be TRBD1 or TRBD2 (5 bases each). Germline CDR1 and CDR2: DFQATT and SNEGSKA (reference sequence). The germline V and J ends were trimmed by 6 bases and 6 bases, with 9 bases remaining between them. The CDR3 is 11 amino acids. In DNA, the CDR3 is TGCAGTGCAGGGACCTCCAATGAGCAGTTCTTC. Translating gives CSAGTSNEQFF.

This clonotype was recorded a few times. The chain joins TRBV28 to TRBJ1-2; 9 bases are a match to TRBD1. Losses at the gene ends were 4 bases for V and 6 bases for J; bases not matched to a gene: 6. CDR3 length: 14 amino acids. Germline V gene lookup returns CDR1 MDHEN and CDR2 SYDVKM. Written as DNA, the CDR3 is TGTGCCAGCAGTTCTCTTCGGACAGGGGATGGCTACACCTTC. Protein: CASSSLRTGDGYTF.

V usage is TRBV5-1 and J usage is TRBJ1-2; D remains ambiguous. The CDR3 has 13 amino acids. Per the germline V gene, CDR1 is SGHRS and CDR2 is YFSETQ. The V and J ends lost 3 bases and 4 bases respectively, with 10 bases between them. The DNA of the CDR3 is TGCGCCAGCAGCTCCACCGGGATCTATGGCTACACCTTC. Translated, it gives CASSSTGIYGYTF. Supplemented by reference TRBV5-1 and TRBJ1-2, the full variable domain reads KAGVTQTPRYLIKTRGQQVTLSCSPISGHRSVSWYQQTPGQGLQFLFEYFSETQRNKGNFPGRFSGRQFSNSRSEMNVSTLELGDSALYLCASSSTGIYGYTFGSGTRLTVV.

The chain uses TRBV20-1 and TRBJ1-2; unclear D gene. The CDR3 covers 14 residues. CDR1 is DFQATT, CDR2 SNEGSKA, per germline (reference sequence). Trimming stripped 3 bases from V and 4 bases from J, with 15 bases between. CDR3 residues: CSAREASTPYGYTF. The CDR3 region has the DNA TGCAGTGCTAGGGAGGCGAGCACGCCCTATGGCTACACCTTC.

The V and J genes are TRBV7-2 and TRBJ1-6, with D possibly being TRBD1 (6 bases). CDR1 is SGHTA and CDR2 is FQGNSA in the germline V gene. This CDR3 is 15 amino acids long. Trimming cost V 5 bases and J 8 bases, with 16 bases left between them. CDR3 loop: CASSPAEGGYSPLHF. CDR3 in DNA: TGTGCCAGCAGCCCCGCAGAGGGGGGATATTCACCCCTCCACTTT.